The source of this T cell receptor (beta chain) is a study of Graves' ophthalmopathy and Graves' hyperthyroidism. Certain patients were not enrolled. These were patients with other autoimmune diseases, uncontrolled infections, pregnancy or lactation. Roughly 10 ml of fresh blood yielded the PBMCs by density gradient. Germline CDR1 is MNHEY and CDR2 is SVGAGI. The length of the CDR3 is 13 residues. The V and J ends lost 2 bases and 7 bases respectively, with 11 bases between them. RNA served as the template for amplifying TCR beta CDR3 regions. HTBI primers were used in a first-round RT-PCR, which preceded a second-round multiplex PCR. TCRdb ran MiXCR on the multiplex PCR reads and lists one entry per CDR3 protein. Among about 620,000 distinct CDR3 sequences listed, 20% to 25% were seen once.

J is TRBJ1-2 and V is TRBV6-5; D remains unclear. The sequence derives from a woman under 30 with stable Graves' hyperthyroidism. Some clones in this sample may be carry-over from other donors' samples. The sequenced sample was peripheral blood. In nucleotides, the CDR3 is TGTGCCAGCAGTTACGTCGATCTGAGTGGCTACACCTTC. Its protein is CASSYVDLSGYTF.